One sample yielded the 9 T cell receptor beta chains listed below, sequenced in a study of Ad26.COV2.S vaccination and SARS-CoV-2 variants. The method was immunoSEQ multiplex PCR; TCRdb's version includes in-frame clones alone and lacks a portion of them. The table includes just over 350,000 clones, 85% detected once. Treatment denoted: some 19 received Ad26.COV2.S at low or high dose, single or two shots; 5 received placebo; per-sample allocation not given. Following the first vaccine or placebo injection, samples were taken on day 63. This material consisted of peripheral blood, taken in a trial of Ad26.COV2.S vaccine versus placebo. The origin of the receptors is a person between 18 and 60 years old who received the Ad26.COV2.S COVID-19 vaccine or a placebo.

The gene calls are TRBV5-1 and TRBJ1-4, with TRBD1 as a possible D gene (5 bases). V was clipped by 3 bases and J by 4 bases, with 10 bases between them. The CDR3 sequence is 14 residues long. Germline-derived CDR1 and CDR2 are SGHRS and YFSETQ. CDR3 nucleotides: TGCGCCAGCAGCTCAGACAGCCATAATGAAAAACTGTTTTTT. Translated, it gives CASSSDSHNEKLFF. Supplemented by reference TRBV5-1 and TRBJ1-4, the full variable domain reads KAGVTQTPRYLIKTRGQQVTLSCSPISGHRSVSWYQQTPGQGLQFLFEYFSETQRNKGNFPGRFSGRQFSNSRSEMNVSTLELGDSALYLCASSSDSHNEKLFFGSGTQLSVL.

This rearrangement joins TRBV5-4 to TRBJ1-6; maybe TRBD1 (5 bases). The CDR3 consists of 16 residues. Germline CDR1 and CDR2: SGHNT and YYREEE (reference sequence). V was clipped by 0 bases and J by 0 bases, with 7 bases between them. CDR3 sequence reads: CASSLGGASYNSPLHF. The DNA for the CDR3 is TGTGCCAGCAGCTTGGGAGGGGCCTCCTATAATTCACCCCTCCACTTT. Complete variable domain (other parts from reference TRBV5-4 and TRBJ1-6): ETGVTQSPTHLIKTRGQQVTLRCSSQSGHNTVSWYQQALGQGPQFIFQYYREEENGRGNFPPRFSGLQFPNYSSELNVNALELDDSALYLCASSLGGASYNSPLHFGNGTRLTVT.

V usage is TRBV5-1 and J usage is TRBJ2-1, with a possible D match to TRBD2 (5 bases). Germline V gene data show CDR1 as SGHRS and CDR2 as YFSETQ. The V end lost 2 bases, the J end lost 8 bases, and 5 bases lay between the germline ends. The CDR3 runs to 11 residues. The CDR3, as DNA: TGCGCCAGCAGCTTAGCGGATGAGCAGTTCTTC. Its protein is CASSLADEQFF.

This clone was seen once. The chain carries TRBV25-1 and TRBJ2-5; D is ambiguous. V was pared by 1 base and J by 3 bases, with 3 bases between. This CDR3 comprises 12 residues. Germline V gives CDR1 MGHDK, CDR2 SYGVNS. The CDR3 loop is CASSELEETQYF. The CDR3 nucleotides are TGTGCCAGCAGTGAATTGGAAGAGACCCAGTACTTC.

J is TRBJ1-3 and V is TRBV14, with D uncertain. The CDR3 spans 16 residues. V was clipped by 4 bases and J by 1 base, with 14 bases between them. Germline CDR1 SGHDN, CDR2 FVKESK. Here the CDR3 DNA reads TGTGCCAGCAGCCTAGACCGGCCGCTATCTGGAAACACCATATATTTT. Encoded protein: CASSLDRPLSGNTIYF.

This clone was seen only a few times. This sample also contains other DNA sequences that code for the same CDR3. The rearrangement links TRBV7-9 to TRBJ1-1, with D unclear. V was cut by 2 bases and J by 2 bases, with 0 bases left in between. Germline CDR1 is SEHNR and CDR2 is FQNEAQ (reference sequence). The CDR3 length is 11 residues. The CDR3 here is CASSLNTEAFF. The DNA for the CDR3 is TGTGCCAGCAGCTTAAACACTGAAGCTTTCTTT.

This chain uses TRBV6-2 or TRBV6-3 with TRBJ2-5, with 8 bases aligning to TRBD1. The length of the CDR3 is 14 residues. Germline loops: CDR1 MNHEY, CDR2 SVGEGT. J gave up 5 bases and V 2 bases, and 4 bases lay outside the gene matches. The CDR3 DNA sequence: TGTGCCAGCAGTTACGGACAGGGCTCGGAGACCCAGTACTTC. Translation gives CASSYGQGSETQYF.

This chain links TRBV6-5 with TRBJ2-5; D tentatively fits TRBD1 or TRBD2 (5 bases each). Trimming took off 7 bases at V and 5 bases at J, with 8 bases between the two ends. Germline values: CDR1 MNHEY, CDR2 SVGAGI. The CDR3 consists of 11 residues. The CDR3 DNA reads as TGTGCCAGCACTTGGGGGGAGACCCAGTACTTC. Protein: CASTWGETQYF.

The CDR3 DNA follows: TGTGCCAGCAGTTTATTGCTAGCGGGAGGGCCTACTAGGGGCACAGATACGCAGTATTTT. The encoded protein is CASSLLLAGGPTRGTDTQYF. The gene calls are TRBV28 and TRBJ2-3; 12 nucleotides align to TRBD2. CDR3 length: 20 residues. The V gene end was trimmed by 1 base and the J gene end by 1 base; junction bases not matched to a gene: 12. Germline V gene lookup returns CDR1 MDHEN and CDR2 SYDVKM.